These 27 T cell receptor beta chains were all obtained from the same sample, sequenced in a study of molecular identifiers for immune sequencing clone quantification. One entry per CDR3 protein results from TCRdb running MiXCR on the PCR reads. In the table there are some 320,000 distinct CDR3 sequences, about 22% of which are singletons. Sequenced material: naive CD8+ T cells from blood, with Jurkat cell RNA spiked in. Subset of the sample: FACS-sorted CD8+CD4-CCR7+CD45RA+ naive T cells. The receptor set was obtained from a human donor in good health. Some libraries in this study had Jurkat cell RNA spiked in.

Comments on this clonotype: This may come from a read error, since a much larger clone is one base off. The chain carries TRBV6-1 and TRBJ1-5; 9 bases fit TRBD1. Unmatched junction bases numbered 13, after V lost 7 bases and J lost 3 bases. Germline V gene data show CDR1 as MNHNS and CDR2 as SASEGT. CDR3 length equals 17 residues. The CDR3 DNA follows: TGTGCCAGCATTAAACAGGGGGCCCGGACTCCCAATCAGCCCCAGCATTTT. It yields the protein CASIKQGARTPNQPQHF.

This chain uses TRBV4-2 with TRBJ2-3; D is unclear. The V gene's germline CDR1 is LGHNA and CDR2 YNFKEQ. The CDR3 has 15 residues. V was cut by 0 bases and J by 5 bases, with 12 bases left in between. CDR3 residues: CASSQDFLKRDTQYF. The CDR3 DNA reads TGTGCCAGCAGCCAAGATTTCCTAAAAAGAGATACGCAGTATTTT.

The table lists this clonotype with many counts. This rearrangement joins TRBV2 to TRBJ1-5, with D tentatively TRBD1 (5 bases). This CDR3 is 15 amino acids long. Germline lookup yields CDR1 SNHLY and CDR2 FYNNEI. V gave up 7 bases and J gave up 0 bases, with 13 bases separating them. CDR3 residues: CASTRQHFSNQPQHF. The CDR3 region has the DNA TGTGCCAGCACCCGACAGCACTTTAGCAATCAGCCCCAGCATTTT.

This clonotype has just a few counts. The CDR3 DNA sequence: TGTGCCAGCAGTCAGGACAGCTCCTACTACGAGCAGTACTTC. As protein: CASSQDSSYYEQYF. The gene calls are TRBV27 and TRBJ2-7, with D perhaps matching TRBD1 (6 bases). From germline, CDR1 is MNHEY and CDR2 SMNVEV (reference sequence). The CDR3 runs 14 residues. The V gene lost 5 bases and the J gene lost 3 bases, with 14 bases spanning the gap.

The chain combines TRBV10-3 with TRBJ2-1; unclear D gene. Per the germline V gene, CDR1 is ENHRY and CDR2 is SYGVKD. V shed 4 bases and J shed 0 bases, with 13 bases lying between them. The CDR3 has 16 residues. CDR3 protein: CAISAPDKSSYNEQFF. The CDR3 region has the DNA TGTGCCATCAGTGCCCCCGACAAGAGCTCCTACAATGAGCAGTTCTTC.

In this sample, this clonotype turned up a few times. The chain employs TRBV12-3 or TRBV12-4 and TRBJ2-3, with TRBD2 identical over 11 bases. CDR3 length: 16 amino acids. Unmatched junction bases numbered 3, after V lost 1 base and J lost 3 bases. The CDR3 nucleotides read TGTGCCAGCAGTTTAGGTTCTAGCGGGGGGACAGATACGCAGTATTTT. Translation: CASSLGSSGGTDTQYF.

The V gene is TRBV20-1, the J gene TRBJ2-7; no clear D gene. The germline V gene encodes CDR1 DFQATT and CDR2 SNEGSKA (reference sequence). The CDR3 consists of 13 residues. V lost 0 bases and J 2 bases, leaving 8 bases between the germline ends. The CDR3 nucleotides read TGCAGTGCTAGAGACCTTTTCACCTACGAGCAGTACTTC. It is translated as CSARDLFTYEQYF.

With regard to this clonotype: At one boundary the junction diverges from the germline segment, which might be a read error. The chain links TRBV29-1 to TRBJ2-7, with 8 bases fitting TRBD1. CDR3 length: 11 residues. Germline CDR1 reads SQVTM; CDR2 reads ANQGSEA. CDR3 residues: CTAGGLYAQYF. In DNA form, the CDR3 reads TGCACGGCAGGGGGCCTCTACGCGCAGTACTTC.

With regard to this clonotype: Mismatch with germline at one junction end may stem from a read error. This chain connects TRBV6-5 to TRBJ1-4; TRBD1 matches at 8 bases. Germline V gene data show CDR1 as MNHEY and CDR2 as SVGAGI. The CDR3 is 13 amino acids. This chain's CDR3 is CASRGQESEKLVF. The CDR3 region has the DNA TGTGCCAGCAGGGGACAGGAAAGTGAAAAACTGGTTTTT.

As regards this clonotype: It may be a read error: a sequence one base away is much more abundant. The chain has TRBV27 and TRBJ2-2; 7 nucleotides agree with TRBD1. The CDR3 contains 17 residues. V was pared by 5 bases and J by 2 bases, with 11 bases of the junction left unmatched. Per the germline V gene, CDR1 is MNHEY and CDR2 is SMNVEV (reference sequence). The CDR3 protein is CASSTLQTGLNTGELFF. The CDR3, as DNA: TGTGCCAGCAGTACACTACAGACAGGGTTAAACACCGGGGAGCTGTTTTTT.

The table lists this clonotype with many counts. This rearrangement joins TRBV3-1 to TRBJ2-5, with a weak D call TRBD2 (5 bases). Germline CDR1 LGHDT, CDR2 YNNKEL (reference sequence). CDR3 length: 13 amino acids. Trimming left V 7 bases short and J 3 bases short, with 12 bases between. CDR3 sequence: CASNNGLEETQYF. The CDR3 nucleotides read TGTGCCAGCAATAACGGACTGGAAGAGACCCAGTACTTC.

This clonotype has ten or more counts. The chain employs TRBV29-1 and TRBJ2-1; 8 nucleotides line up with TRBD2. Germline V CDR1 and CDR2: SQVTM, ANQGSEA. The length of the CDR3 is 13 residues. Trimming removed 5 bases from V and 7 bases from J; junction bases left unmatched: 7. The CDR3 sequence: CSVISGIKNEQFF. In nucleotides, the CDR3 is TGCAGCGTTATTAGCGGGATTAAAAATGAGCAGTTCTTC.

This clonotype was counted a few times. This rearrangement joins TRBV5-1 to TRBJ2-7; D is possibly TRBD1 (5 bases). With 3 bases removed from V and 0 bases from J, the gap between germline ends came to 13 bases. The germline V gene has CDR1 SGHRS and CDR2 YFSETQ. This CDR3 spans 15 amino acids. DNA of the CDR3: TGCGCCAGCAGCTCAAGGGGAAAACCCTCCTACGAGCAGTACTTC. Translation gives CASSSRGKPSYEQYF.

The J gene is TRBJ2-3, the V gene TRBV29-1, with D possibly matching TRBD2 (6 bases). V was cut by 0 bases and J by 0 bases, with 19 bases left in between. This CDR3 comprises 18 residues. Germline V gene sequence: CDR1 SQVTM, CDR2 ANQGSEA. The CDR3 protein is CSVEDPSRGTCSTDTQYF. The CDR3 nucleotides read TGCAGCGTTGAAGATCCCTCCCGGGGGACCTGTAGCACAGATACGCAGTATTTT.

Points on this clonotype: This may stem from a read error, because a much larger clone lies one nucleotide away. V gene TRBV7-6 combines with J gene TRBJ2-3; D uncertain. Germline V gene lookup returns CDR1 SGHVS and CDR2 FNYEAQ. The V end lost 1 base, the J end lost 1 base, and 9 bases lay between the germline ends. CDR3 size: 15 residues. CDR3 DNA: TGTGCCAGCAGCTTAGGAGGATCTGGCACAGATACGCAGTATTTT. Amino acids: CASSLGGSGTDTQYF.

This clonotype was observed many times. The chain couples TRBV7-9 to TRBJ2-3, with D unresolved. Trimming took 5 bases from V and 2 from J, leaving 17 bases between them. The germline V gene has CDR1 SEHNR and CDR2 FQNEAQ (reference sequence). This CDR3 comprises 16 residues. Written as DNA, the CDR3 is TGTGCCAGCAGCCCAGCTACCGGTCTAAACACAGATACGCAGTATTTT. This sequence encodes CASSPATGLNTDTQYF.

The rearrangement uses TRBV27 and TRBJ1-1; maybe TRBD1 (5 bases). V dropped 3 bases and J dropped 1 base, with 9 bases sitting between them. This CDR3 region has 14 residues. Per the germline V gene, CDR1 is MNHEY and CDR2 is SMNVEV (reference sequence). The CDR3 coding sequence is TGTGCCAGCAGTTTGACAGCCAAGAACACTGAAGCTTTCTTT. It translates to CASSLTAKNTEAFF.

V is TRBV4-3 and J is TRBJ2-6; 7 bases align to TRBD1. Germline CDR1 is LGHNA and CDR2 is YSLEER. J was trimmed by 1 base and V by 0 bases; bases with no gene match: 15. The CDR3 contains 21 residues. CDR3 protein: CASSQESAFGTAPSGANVLTF. CDR3 coding DNA: TGCGCCAGCAGCCAAGAAAGTGCATTCGGGACAGCCCCATCTGGGGCCAACGTCCTGACTTTC.

This clonotype occurred many times. This chain connects TRBV7-9 to TRBJ1-4; no clear D. Germline assignment: CDR1 SEHNR and CDR2 FQNEAQ (reference sequence). V lost 2 bases and J lost 4, with 2 bases in between. The CDR3 length is 12 residues. This CDR3 is CASSLRNEKLFF. The CDR3, as DNA: TGTGCCAGCAGCTTACGTAATGAAAAACTGTTTTTT.

The chain couples TRBV4-1 to TRBJ2-4, with D tentatively TRBD2 (6 bases). Germline CDR1 and CDR2: MGHRA and YSYEKL. This CDR3 is 13 amino acids long. V dropped 4 bases and J dropped 8 bases, with 12 bases sitting between them. CDR3 coding DNA: TGCGCCAGCAGCCGTGGAGGGGAGGACATTCAGTACTTC. Translated, it gives CASSRGGEDIQYF.

To note about this clonotype: This may stem from a read error, because a much larger clone lies one nucleotide away. This rearrangement joins TRBV7-9 to TRBJ1-2, with D hard to call. CDR1 is SEHNR, CDR2 FQNEAQ, per germline (reference sequence). This CDR3 is built from 15 residues. The CDR3 sequence: CASSLAPENEYGCTF. CDR3 DNA sequence: TGTGCCAGCAGCTTAGCGCCAGAAAATGAATATGGCTGCACCTTC.

This clonotype was detected a few times. The chain links TRBV7-9 to TRBJ1-5, with a tentative D call TRBD1 (5 bases). V shed 5 bases and J shed 0 bases, with 17 bases lying between them. Germline CDR1 SEHNR, CDR2 FQNEAQ (reference sequence). This CDR3 region has 17 residues. CDR3: CASSRGRGGVSNQPQHF. CDR3 nucleotides: TGTGCCAGCAGCCGGGGACGGGGCGGGGTTAGCAATCAGCCCCAGCATTTT.

A single count supports this clonotype. A read error may explain this, as a much larger clone is one base away. V and J are TRBV7-9 and TRBJ1-1; D is undetermined. Germline assignment: CDR1 SEHNR and CDR2 FQNEAQ (reference sequence). V lost 6 bases, J lost 7 bases, and 21 bases lay in between. The CDR3 covers 15 residues. In DNA, the CDR3 is TGTGCCAGCAGTCGCACCATCGACGCACACAATGAAGCTTTCTTT. Its protein product is CASSRTIDAHNEAFF.

This clonotype appeared many times. J is TRBJ2-7 and V is TRBV6-2 or TRBV6-3; D remains ambiguous. CDR1 is MNHEY, CDR2 SVGEGT, per germline. The V end lost 2 bases, the J end lost 3 bases, and 8 bases lay between the germline ends. The CDR3 is made up of 13 amino acids. The CDR3 protein is CASSYAVVYEQYF. DNA of the CDR3: TGTGCCAGCAGTTACGCAGTGGTCTACGAGCAGTACTTC.

The chain employs TRBV19 and TRBJ2-2; D perhaps matches TRBD2 (6 bases). The CDR3 has 20 residues. Germline V lookup: CDR1 LNHDA, CDR2 SQIVND (reference sequence). V lost 6 bases to trimming and J lost 0 bases, with 26 bases between them. CDR3 sequence reads: CASSPHAGQLGYANTGELFF. CDR3 nucleotides: TGTGCCAGTAGCCCACACGCGGGGCAGCTAGGATACGCGAACACCGGGGAGCTGTTTTTT. Looking up the rest from reference TRBV19 and TRBJ2-2 gives the full variable domain: DGGITQSPKYLFRKEGQNVTLSCEQNLNHDAMYWYRQDPGQGLRLIYYSQIVNDFQKGDIAEGYSVSREKKESFPLTVTSAQKNPTAFYLCASSPHAGQLGYANTGELFFGEGSRLTVL.

This clonotype was seen only once. The CDR3 does not end in the conserved phenylalanine or tryptophan, so this is likely a read error. This sequence joins TRBV10-3 and TRBJ2-3; D is possibly TRBD2 (6 bases). The CDR3 has 13 amino acids. Germline lookup yields CDR1 ENHRY and CDR2 SYGVKD. V dropped 4 bases and J dropped 4 bases, with 9 bases sitting between them. Here the CDR3 reads CAISVEGPDTQYY. In DNA, the CDR3 is TGTGCCATCAGTGTGGAGGGGCCAGATACGCAGTATTAT.

This clonotype was observed a handful of times. In DNA form, the CDR3 reads TGTGCCAGCAGCTATTTGGGATCAGAGACCCAGTACTTC. Its protein is CASSYLGSETQYF. The rearrangement joins TRBV7-9 to TRBJ2-5; D not certain. The germline CDR1 and CDR2 sequences are SEHNR and FQNEAQ (reference sequence). The CDR3 runs to 13 residues. Between the trimmed V and J ends, which lost 4 bases and 4 bases, there was a span of 10 bases. Together with reference TRBV7-9 and TRBJ2-5, the CDR3 gives the full variable domain: DTGVSQNPRHKITKRGQNVTFRCDPISEHNRLYWYRQTLGQGPEFLTYFQNEAQLEKSRLLSDRFSAERPKGSFSTLEIQRTEQGDSAMYLCASSYLGSETQYFGPGTRLLVL.